One sample yielded the 28 T cell receptor beta chains listed below, sequenced in a study of T cell responses to AZD1222 COVID-19 vaccine. Only in-frame clones appear in the TCRdb table, and some are missing; sequencing was by immunoSEQ multiplex PCR. The sample lists about 53,000 clones, 87% occurring once. Sequencing used peripheral blood, obtained 28 days after the second AZD1222 dose. All receptors come from an adult who received the AZD1222 COVID-19 vaccine.

The chain couples TRBV4-1 to TRBJ2-3, with TRBD2 matching 14 bases. This CDR3 is 20 amino acids long. From germline, CDR1 is MGHRA and CDR2 YSYEKL. After removal of 0 bases from V and 0 bases from J, the junction contained 8 bases not matched to a gene. This CDR3 reads CASSQEGLAGALPSTDTQYF. For the CDR3, the DNA is TGCGCCAGCAGCCAAGAGGGACTAGCGGGAGCTCTCCCTAGCACAGATACGCAGTATTTT.

The chain joins TRBV14 to TRBJ2-5, with D tentatively TRBD1 or TRBD2 (6 bases each). The germline gives CDR1 SGHDN, CDR2 FVKESK. V was shortened by 0 bases and J by 7 bases, with 15 bases between the two germline ends. The CDR3 length is 15 residues. The CDR3 DNA sequence: TGTGCCAGCAGCCAAGATTGGGGGGCGCGGGGGACCCAGTACTTC. This translates into CASSQDWGARGTQYF. Using reference TRBV14 and TRBJ2-5 for the parts outside the CDR3, the full variable domain is EAGVTQFPSHSVIEKGQTVTLRCDPISGHDNLYWYRRVMGKEIKFLLHFVKESKQDESGMPNNRFLAERTGGTYSTLKVQPAELEDSGVYFCASSQDWGARGTQYFGPGTRLLVL.

The J gene is TRBJ2-5, the V gene TRBV7-9, with 12 positions matching TRBD2. CDR3 length equals 17 residues. The V gene's germline CDR1 is SEHNR and CDR2 FQNEAQ (reference sequence). After removal of 4 bases from V and 4 bases from J, the junction contained 10 bases not matched to a gene. CDR3 region: CASSSPPGTSGRETQYF. The CDR3, as DNA: TGTGCCAGCAGCTCCCCTCCCGGGACTAGCGGGCGAGAGACCCAGTACTTC.

The chain recombines TRBV29-1 with TRBJ1-1, with D perhaps matching TRBD1 (6 bases). This CDR3 is built from 12 residues. Per germline, CDR1 SQVTM and CDR2 ANQGSEA. Trimming left V 4 bases short and J 4 bases short, with 10 bases between. The CDR3 here is CSVARRGTEAFF. The CDR3 coding sequence is TGCAGCGTTGCTCGCAGGGGCACTGAAGCTTTCTTT.

This chain connects TRBV2 to TRBJ2-4; TRBD1 matches 11 bases. Per germline, CDR1 SNHLY and CDR2 FYNNEI. The CDR3 sequence is 15 residues long. V was clipped by 6 bases and J by 3 bases; unmatched bases: 4. This CDR3 is CASRPGQGVKNIQYF. For the CDR3, the DNA is TGTGCCAGCAGGCCGGGACAGGGGGTCAAAAACATTCAGTACTTC.

The rearrangement joins TRBV6-4 to TRBJ2-2; TRBD2 agrees at 8 bases. The germline gives CDR1 MRHNA, CDR2 SNTAGT. The CDR3 has 15 residues. V dropped 5 bases and J dropped 5; count of bases not matched to a gene: 7. The CDR3 nucleotides are TGTGCCAGCAGTTCCGGGACTAGAGGGACCGGGGAGCTGTTTTTT. This gives the protein CASSSGTRGTGELFF.

The J gene is TRBJ2-7, the V gene TRBV11-1, with D possibly being TRBD2 (6 bases). Trimming took off 1 base at V and 7 bases at J, with 17 bases between the two ends. Germline loops: CDR1 SGHAT, CDR2 FQDESV (reference sequence). CDR3 length equals 15 residues. The CDR3 loop reads CASSLVSLAGGEQYF. The CDR3 nucleotides read TGTGCCAGCAGCTTAGTTTCTCTAGCCGGAGGGGAGCAGTACTTC.

A note on this clone: The sample has other DNA sequences that encode this CDR3 too. The J gene is TRBJ2-3, the V gene TRBV9; D unclear. Germline CDR1 reads SGDLS; CDR2 reads YYNGEE. CDR3 length: 12 amino acids. The V gene lost 0 bases and the J gene lost 5 bases, with 4 bases spanning the gap. The CDR3 here is CASSVVGDTQYF. As DNA, the CDR3 is TGTGCCAGCAGCGTAGTGGGAGATACGCAGTATTTT.

The chain couples TRBV20-1 to TRBJ2-3; D is perhaps TRBD2 (7 bases). The V end lost 3 bases, the J end lost 2 bases, and 18 bases lay between the germline ends. CDR1 and CDR2 (germline): DFQATT, SNEGSKA (reference sequence). The length of the CDR3 is 16 residues. CDR3 sequence: CSASGGGLQVTDTQYF. The CDR3 DNA sequence: TGCAGTGCTAGTGGGGGGGGGCTCCAGGTCACAGATACGCAGTATTTT.

This chain connects TRBV5-1 to TRBJ1-1; maybe TRBD1 (6 bases). V lost 6 bases and J lost 4, with 19 bases in between. The CDR3 totals 15 residues. CDR1 is SGHRS and CDR2 is YFSETQ in the germline V gene. The CDR3 nucleotides are TGCGCCAGCAATGGACATGGGGGGCAAGGCACTGAAGCTTTCTTT. It codes for CASNGHGGQGTEAFF.

The chain has TRBV6-1 and TRBJ2-3; D perhaps matches TRBD1 (6 bases). Germline V gene data show CDR1 as MNHNS and CDR2 as SASEGT. Trimming pared 5 bases from V and 2 bases from J, leaving 14 bases between. The CDR3 contains 15 residues. The CDR3 loop is CASSPRTVYTDTQYF. CDR3 DNA: TGTGCCAGCAGTCCCCGGACAGTCTACACAGATACGCAGTATTTT.

The chain carries TRBV27 and TRBJ1-1, with TRBD1 matching 10 bases. The junction had 7 bases not matched to a gene; V was cut back by 6 bases and J by 3 bases. The CDR3 totals 15 residues. Germline-derived CDR1 and CDR2 are MNHEY and SMNVEV (reference sequence). The CDR3 reads CASRDRDRGHTEAFF. In DNA, the CDR3 is TGTGCCAGCAGGGATAGGGACAGGGGACACACTGAAGCTTTCTTT.

In DNA, the CDR3 is TGTGCCAGCAGCTCAGGGCCGGGACACCACTATGGCTACACCTTC. It specifies CASSSGPGHHYGYTF. V is TRBV5-6 and J is TRBJ1-2, with D tentatively TRBD1 (6 bases). V lost 3 bases and J lost 3, with 15 bases in between. This CDR3 has 15 residues. CDR1 is SGHDT, CDR2 YYEEEE, per germline.

This rearrangement joins TRBV19 to TRBJ1-2, with 8 bases lining up with TRBD1. V lost 4 bases and J lost 4; bases outside the gene matches: 14. This CDR3 region has 17 residues. From germline, CDR1 is LNHDA and CDR2 SQIVND (reference sequence). The DNA of the CDR3 is TGTGCCAGTAGTACAGGGACAGGACTTAACTGGGGCTATGGCTACACCTTC. It specifies CASSTGTGLNWGYGYTF.

The chain combines TRBV29-1 with TRBJ2-5; D may be TRBD2 (6 bases). Germline lookup yields CDR1 SQVTM and CDR2 ANQGSEA. V was clipped by 6 bases and J by 2 bases, with 10 bases between them. The length of the CDR3 is 12 residues. The CDR3 protein is CSVHSGQETQYF. In DNA form, the CDR3 reads TGCAGCGTCCATAGCGGACAAGAGACCCAGTACTTC.

The rearrangement joins TRBV7-9 to TRBJ1-1; 12 bases align to TRBD1. J was trimmed by 2 bases and V by 4 bases; bases with no gene match: 5. CDR3 length: 16 residues. Looked up from germline, CDR1 is SEHNR and CDR2 is FQNEAQ (reference sequence). The CDR3 reads CASSSWGQGANTEAFF. The CDR3 nucleotides are TGTGCCAGCAGCTCTTGGGGACAGGGGGCCAACACTGAAGCTTTCTTT.

This rearrangement joins TRBV5-1 to TRBJ2-1, with TRBD2 as a possible D gene (5 bases). There are 15 residues in the CDR3. With 1 base removed from V and 5 bases from J, the gap between germline ends came to 13 bases. Germline CDR1 reads SGHRS; CDR2 reads YFSETQ. CDR3 sequence (DNA): TGCGCCAGCAGCTTGTGGCGGGCAGCCAACAATGAGCAGTTCTTC. Its translation: CASSLWRAANNEQFF.

The genes are TRBV5-1 and TRBJ1-3; unclear D gene. The CDR3 covers 15 residues. Germline-derived CDR1 and CDR2 are SGHRS and YFSETQ. Deletions cut 0 bases from V and 0 bases from J, with 7 bases between. The CDR3 region has the DNA TGCGCCAGCAGCTTGGACGGGAGCTCTGGAAACACCATATATTTT. Its protein product is CASSLDGSSGNTIYF.

J is TRBJ2-7 and V is TRBV19; no reliable D call. Germline V CDR1 and CDR2: LNHDA, SQIVND (reference sequence). Between the trimmed V and J ends, which lost 4 bases and 0 bases, there was a span of 13 bases. The CDR3 is 15 amino acids. CDR3 nucleotides: TGTGCCAGTAGTACCAGACTTGCCACCTCCTACGAGCAGTACTTC. It yields the protein CASSTRLATSYEQYF.

The chain uses TRBV27 and TRBJ1-1; D not certain. Germline loops: CDR1 MNHEY, CDR2 SMNVEV (reference sequence). There are 15 residues in the CDR3. The ends were cut back, 6 bases at V and 0 bases at J, with 14 bases in the middle. The CDR3 DNA reads TGTGCCAGCAGGCCGACTAGGAACGTGAACACTGAAGCTTTCTTT. Its translation: CASRPTRNVNTEAFF.

The V gene is TRBV5-1, the J gene TRBJ2-7; no clear D gene. Trimming cost V 4 bases and J 2 bases, with 13 bases left between them. The CDR3 length is 14 residues. Germline V CDR1 and CDR2: SGHRS, YFSETQ. The CDR3 reads CASSQYGVAYEQYF. The CDR3 nucleotides read TGCGCCAGCAGCCAATACGGTGTCGCCTACGAGCAGTACTTC.

This rearrangement joins TRBV2 to TRBJ1-5, with a tentative D call TRBD1 (5 bases). Germline V gives CDR1 SNHLY, CDR2 FYNNEI. V was shortened by 0 bases and J by 2 bases, with 8 bases between the two germline ends. The CDR3 is 15 residues long. CDR3 DNA: TGTGCCAGCAGTGAAGCAACGGGGCGCAATCAGCCCCAGCATTTT. This encodes CASSEATGRNQPQHF.

The chain links TRBV28 to TRBJ2-7; D is possibly TRBD2 (6 bases). CDR3 size: 14 residues. CDR1 and CDR2 from the germline V gene are MDHEN and SYDVKM. V was pared by 8 bases and J by 4 bases, with 18 bases between. CDR3 bases: TGTGCCAGCCGACCCGGAGGGCTGGGGTACGAGCAGTACTTC. Its translation is CASRPGGLGYEQYF.

The V gene is TRBV3-1 (or the pseudogene TRBV3-2), the J gene TRBJ1-5; a weak D match, TRBD1 (6 bases). Trimming removed 5 bases from V and 6 bases from J, with 14 bases in between. CDR1 is LGHDT and CDR2 is YNNKEL in the germline V gene (reference sequence). The CDR3 has 14 residues. The CDR3 is CASSSGQQSQPQHF. CDR3 nucleotide sequence: TGTGCCAGCAGCTCCGGACAGCAGAGTCAGCCCCAGCATTTT.

The chain links TRBV29-1 to TRBJ2-1; D remains ambiguous. The CDR3 spans 13 residues. V lost 1 base to trimming and J lost 6 bases, with 10 bases between them. The germline gives CDR1 SQVTM, CDR2 ANQGSEA. The DNA for the CDR3 is TGCAGCGTTGAAGTGTCCCAAGGCAATGAGCAGTTCTTC. This sequence encodes CSVEVSQGNEQFF.

The V gene is TRBV5-6, the J gene TRBJ2-3; D not certain. The CDR3 runs to 15 residues. The ends were cut back, 4 bases at V and 0 bases at J, with 12 bases in the middle. From germline, CDR1 is SGHDT and CDR2 YYEEEE. CDR3 sequence reads: CASSPLAASTDTQYF. Written as DNA, the CDR3 is TGTGCCAGCAGCCCACTCGCGGCTAGCACAGATACGCAGTATTTT. The complete variable domain, with remaining parts taken from reference TRBV5-6 and TRBJ2-3, reads DAGVTQSPTHLIKTRGQQVTLRCSPKSGHDTVSWYQQALGQGPQFIFQYYEEEERQRGNFPDRFSGHQFPNYSSELNVNALLLGDSALYLCASSPLAASTDTQYFGPGTRLTVL.

The chain has TRBV28 and TRBJ1-2, with a possible D match to TRBD1 (5 bases). Germline V gene sequence: CDR1 MDHEN, CDR2 SYDVKM. This CDR3 contains 13 residues. V gave up 4 bases and J gave up 1 base, with 7 bases separating them. CDR3 residues: CASSWGGNYGYTF. CDR3 bases: TGTGCCAGCAGTTGGGGGGGTAACTATGGCTACACCTTC.

J is TRBJ2-5 and V is TRBV2, with D tentatively TRBD2 (6 bases). Per the germline V gene, CDR1 is SNHLY and CDR2 is FYNNEI. With 10 bases removed from V and 5 bases from J, the gap between germline ends came to 14 bases. The CDR3 is 12 amino acids. CDR3 sequence (DNA): TGTGCCACCATGGGGGGAATGGAGACCCAGTACTTC. Translating it yields CATMGGMETQYF.